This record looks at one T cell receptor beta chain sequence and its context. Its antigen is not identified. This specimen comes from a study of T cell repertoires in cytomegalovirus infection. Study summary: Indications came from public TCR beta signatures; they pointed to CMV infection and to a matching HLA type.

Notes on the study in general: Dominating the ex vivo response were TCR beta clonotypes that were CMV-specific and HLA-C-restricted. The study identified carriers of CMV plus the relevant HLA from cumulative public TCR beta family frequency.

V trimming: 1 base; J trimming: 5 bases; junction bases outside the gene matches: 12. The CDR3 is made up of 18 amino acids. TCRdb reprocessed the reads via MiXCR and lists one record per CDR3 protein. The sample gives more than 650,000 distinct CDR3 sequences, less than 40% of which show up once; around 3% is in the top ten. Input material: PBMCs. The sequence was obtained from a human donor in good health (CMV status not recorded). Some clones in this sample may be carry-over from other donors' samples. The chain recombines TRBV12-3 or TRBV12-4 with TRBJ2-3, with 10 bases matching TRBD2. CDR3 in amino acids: CASSLDRFLAGVKDTQYF. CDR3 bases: TGTGCCAGCAGTTTAGATCGATTCCTAGCGGGGGTAAAAGATACGCAGTATTTT.